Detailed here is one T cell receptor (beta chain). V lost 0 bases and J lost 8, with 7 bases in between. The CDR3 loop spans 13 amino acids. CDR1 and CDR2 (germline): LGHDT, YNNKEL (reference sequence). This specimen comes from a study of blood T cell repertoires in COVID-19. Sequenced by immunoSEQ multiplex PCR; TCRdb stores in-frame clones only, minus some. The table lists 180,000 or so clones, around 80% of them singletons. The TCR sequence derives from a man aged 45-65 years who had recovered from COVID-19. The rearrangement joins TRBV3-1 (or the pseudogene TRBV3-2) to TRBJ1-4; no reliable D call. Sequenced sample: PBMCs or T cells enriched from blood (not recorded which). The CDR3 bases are TGTGCCAGCAGCCAAGATCTCGGGGAAAAACTGTTTTTT. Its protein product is CASSQDLGEKLFF.